This TCR beta chain was obtained from a study of spatial heterogeneity in lung cancer. Whole-study context: The average appearance count of each unique TCR and UMI combination in raw reads was more than 9.5. Notes on the study in general: Tumor mutation count correlated with how many alpha and beta TCRs expanded intratumorally.

The CDR3 is made up of 11 amino acids. V was clipped by 6 bases and J by 13 bases, with 18 bases between them. CDR1 is DFQATT and CDR2 is SNEGSKA in the germline V gene (reference sequence). Sample time point: sample taken at primary tumor resection. The authors sequenced whole RNA from tumor, nontumor lung or frozen PBMC without sorting. This clonotype was detected many times. What it binds is unknown. TCRdb analysed the 5' RACE reads with MiXCR anew, one entry per CDR3 protein. Of tens of thousands of distinct CDR3 sequences in the sample, under 5.5% were seen once. The specimen comprised lung tumor tissue, sampled at surgery. This TCR derives from a male donor with early-stage non-small cell lung cancer. The chain uses TRBV20-1 and TRBJ1-2, with D hard to call. The CDR3 DNA sequence: TGCAGTGCGGTTCGGGAAACCGTTGCCACCTTC. It specifies CSAVRETVATF.